The rows below give T cell receptor beta chains drawn from one sample of a study of T cell responses to AZD1222 COVID-19 vaccine. Sequencing was performed with immunoSEQ multiplex PCR; in TCRdb, only in-frame clones are kept and a portion is missing. The repertoire includes about 270,000 clones, approximately 94% of them detected once, and less than 0.65% sits in the top ten. This specimen was peripheral blood, taken 28 days after the second AZD1222 dose. Receptor source: an adult who received the AZD1222 COVID-19 vaccine. CDR3s include the opening cysteine and the closing phenylalanine or tryptophan. Each record gives: V gene, clone size, D gene, J gene, CDR3 protein, CDR3 DNA. D genes are given only for firm matches. Expanded clones get a size class; other rows say once, few or many, or leave the size out.

v_gene: TRBV3-1/TRBV3-2
abundance: .
d_gene: TRBD1
j_gene: TRBJ1-3
CDR3aa: CASSPRDRGNTIYF
CDR3nt: TGTGCCAGCAGCCCCCGGGACAGGGGAAACACCATATATTTT

v_gene: TRBV7-8
abundance: .
d_gene: .
j_gene: TRBJ2-1
CDR3aa: CASSSGPTHYNEQFF
CDR3nt: TGTGCCAGCAGCTCGGGACCGACCCATTACAATGAGCAGTTCTTC

v_gene: TRBV28
abundance: .
d_gene: .
j_gene: TRBJ1-2
CDR3aa: CASSLDSNYGYTF
CDR3nt: TGTGCCAGCAGCCTAGACAGTAACTATGGCTACACCTTC

v_gene: TRBV3-1/TRBV3-2
abundance: many
d_gene: TRBD2
j_gene: TRBJ2-5
CDR3aa: CASSQGGGRGQETQYF
CDR3nt: TGTGCCAGCAGCCAAGGCGGGGGGCGTGGACAAGAGACCCAGTACTTC

v_gene: TRBV27
abundance: .
d_gene: .
j_gene: TRBJ2-2
CDR3aa: CASMRGLNTGELFF
CDR3nt: TGTGCCAGCATGAGGGGTCTAAACACCGGGGAGCTGTTTTTT

v_gene: TRBV10-3
abundance: .
d_gene: .
j_gene: TRBJ1-3
CDR3aa: CAITPTVSSGNTIYF
CDR3nt: TGTGCCATCACCCCGACAGTGAGCTCTGGAAACACCATATATTTT

v_gene: TRBV25-1
abundance: .
d_gene: .
j_gene: TRBJ2-7
CDR3aa: CASSWGYEQYF
CDR3nt: TGTGCCAGCAGTTGGGGGTACGAGCAGTACTTC

v_gene: TRBV12-3/TRBV12-4
abundance: few
d_gene: .
j_gene: TRBJ1-2
CDR3aa: CASSLGPVTGYTF
CDR3nt: TGTGCCAGCAGTTTAGGCCCAGTCACGGGCTACACCTTC

v_gene: TRBV7-2
abundance: .
d_gene: .
j_gene: TRBJ1-2
CDR3aa: CASSTHKGGYTF
CDR3nt: TGTGCCAGCAGCACCCACAAGGGTGGCTACACCTTC

v_gene: TRBV4-2
abundance: once
d_gene: .
j_gene: TRBJ1-5
CDR3aa: CASRGDSNQPQHF
CDR3nt: TGTGCCAGCAGAGGGGACAGCAATCAGCCCCAGCATTTT

v_gene: TRBV5-1
abundance: .
d_gene: .
j_gene: TRBJ1-1
CDR3aa: CASSLRRGDFTEAFF
CDR3nt: TGCGCCAGCAGCCTCCGGCGGGGAGACTTCACTGAAGCTTTCTTT

v_gene: TRBV5-5
abundance: .
d_gene: .
j_gene: TRBJ2-7
CDR3aa: CASSRNDREGDEQYF
CDR3nt: TGTGCCAGCAGCCGTAACGACAGGGAGGGAGACGAGCAGTACTTC

v_gene: TRBV27
abundance: .
d_gene: .
j_gene: TRBJ2-2
CDR3aa: CARTSGELFF
CDR3nt: TGTGCCAGGACTTCCGGGGAGCTGTTTTTT

v_gene: TRBV18
abundance: few
d_gene: .
j_gene: TRBJ1-5
CDR3aa: CASSPRAVNQPQHF
CDR3nt: TGTGCCAGCTCACCACGTGCGGTCAATCAGCCCCAGCATTTT

v_gene: TRBV7-2
abundance: once
d_gene: TRBD2
j_gene: TRBJ2-7
CDR3aa: CASSDGLVGEQYF
CDR3nt: TGTGCCAGCAGCGACGGACTAGTCGGCGAGCAGTACTTC

v_gene: TRBV9
abundance: .
d_gene: TRBD2
j_gene: TRBJ2-2
CDR3aa: CASSVRSSGSTGELFF
CDR3nt: TGTGCCAGCAGCGTTAGGAGTAGCGGGAGTACCGGGGAGCTGTTTTTT

v_gene: TRBV7-2
abundance: once
d_gene: TRBD1
j_gene: TRBJ1-2
CDR3aa: CASSFQGTDGYTF
CDR3nt: TGTGCCAGCAGCTTCCAGGGGACAGATGGCTACACCTTC

v_gene: TRBV3-1/TRBV3-2
abundance: .
d_gene: .
j_gene: TRBJ1-6
CDR3aa: CASSQLHLNSPLHF
CDR3nt: TGTGCCAGCAGCCAACTACACCTGAATTCACCCCTCCACTTT

v_gene: TRBV7-6
abundance: .
d_gene: .
j_gene: TRBJ1-4
CDR3aa: CASSPLHGATNEKLFF
CDR3nt: TGTGCCAGCAGCCCCCTTCATGGGGCAACTAATGAAAAACTGTTTTTT

v_gene: TRBV5-1
abundance: .
d_gene: TRBD1
j_gene: TRBJ1-1
CDR3aa: CASSGDRVGTEAFF
CDR3nt: TGCGCCAGCAGCGGGGACAGGGTTGGCACTGAAGCTTTCTTT

v_gene: TRBV19
abundance: .
d_gene: .
j_gene: TRBJ2-5
CDR3aa: CASSHGGGETQYF
CDR3nt: TGTGCCAGTAGTCATGGTGGAGGTGAGACCCAGTACTTC

v_gene: TRBV7-9
abundance: once
d_gene: TRBD1
j_gene: TRBJ2-7
CDR3aa: CASSLQGDRAGEQYF
CDR3nt: TGTGCCAGCAGCCTACAGGGGGACAGGGCGGGCGAGCAGTACTTC

v_gene: TRBV4-3
abundance: .
d_gene: .
j_gene: TRBJ1-2
CDR3aa: CASSRRGEYGYTF
CDR3nt: TGCGCCAGCAGCCGGCGCGGGGAATATGGCTACACCTTC

v_gene: TRBV24-1
abundance: .
d_gene: .
j_gene: TRBJ2-1
CDR3aa: CATSDFTDNEQFF
CDR3nt: TGTGCCACCAGTGATTTTACCGACAATGAGCAGTTCTTC

v_gene: TRBV28
abundance: once
d_gene: TRBD1
j_gene: TRBJ1-2
CDR3aa: CAIKDRGFIYTF
CDR3nt: TGTGCCATCAAGGACAGGGGGTTTATATACACCTTC

v_gene: TRBV3-1/TRBV3-2
abundance: .
d_gene: TRBD1
j_gene: TRBJ1-3
CDR3aa: CASSQDDRAGNTIYF
CDR3nt: TGTGCCAGCAGCCAAGACGACAGGGCTGGAAACACCATATATTTT

v_gene: TRBV7-8
abundance: .
d_gene: .
j_gene: TRBJ2-1
CDR3aa: CASSRARYNEQFF
CDR3nt: TGTGCCAGCAGCCGCGCGCGATACAATGAGCAGTTCTTC

v_gene: TRBV7-9
abundance: .
d_gene: .
j_gene: TRBJ1-5
CDR3aa: CASSLENQPQHF
CDR3nt: TGTGCCAGCAGCTTGGAAAATCAGCCCCAGCATTTT

v_gene: TRBV9
abundance: few
d_gene: .
j_gene: TRBJ2-7
CDR3aa: CASRRERAYEQYF
CDR3nt: TGTGCCAGCAGGAGGGAGCGGGCATACGAGCAGTACTTC

v_gene: TRBV28
abundance: .
d_gene: TRBD2
j_gene: TRBJ2-2
CDR3aa: CASTGLAGLTGELFF
CDR3nt: TGTGCCAGCACCGGACTAGCGGGACTCACCGGGGAGCTGTTTTTT

v_gene: TRBV7-2
abundance: .
d_gene: .
j_gene: TRBJ2-1
CDR3aa: CASSGQRPPYNEQFF
CDR3nt: TGTGCCAGCAGCGGACAGCGCCCACCTTACAATGAGCAGTTCTTC

v_gene: TRBV11-3
abundance: .
d_gene: .
j_gene: TRBJ2-5
CDR3aa: CASSLNSRETQYF
CDR3nt: TGTGCCAGCAGCTTAAATAGCCGGGAGACCCAGTACTTC

v_gene: TRBV3-1/TRBV3-2
abundance: once
d_gene: TRBD1
j_gene: TRBJ2-7
CDR3aa: CASSQGDRGPYEQYF
CDR3nt: TGTGCCAGCAGCCAAGGGGACAGGGGGCCCTACGAGCAGTACTTC

v_gene: TRBV10-3
abundance: .
d_gene: .
j_gene: TRBJ2-1
CDR3aa: CAISETGARGNEQFF
CDR3nt: TGTGCCATCAGTGAGACGGGGGCCCGAGGTAATGAGCAGTTCTTC

v_gene: TRBV19
abundance: .
d_gene: .
j_gene: TRBJ2-2
CDR3aa: CASSIMTGYTGELFF
CDR3nt: TGTGCCAGTAGTATAATGACAGGATACACCGGGGAGCTGTTTTTT

v_gene: TRBV4-2
abundance: .
d_gene: .
j_gene: TRBJ1-4
CDR3aa: CASSQVQTGDEKLFF
CDR3nt: TGTGCCAGCAGCCAAGTTCAAACCGGGGACGAAAAACTGTTTTTT

v_gene: TRBV7-9
abundance: .
d_gene: TRBD1
j_gene: TRBJ2-7
CDR3aa: CASSLAGQGLAEQYF
CDR3nt: TGTGCCAGCAGCCTAGCCGGACAGGGGTTGGCCGAGCAGTACTTC

v_gene: TRBV7-2
abundance: once
d_gene: .
j_gene: TRBJ2-7
CDR3aa: CASSSGRPISYEQYF
CDR3nt: TGTGCCAGCAGTTCCGGACGCCCGATCTCCTACGAGCAGTACTTC

v_gene: TRBV2
abundance: .
d_gene: .
j_gene: TRBJ2-2
CDR3aa: CASSGGSHTGELFF
CDR3nt: TGTGCCAGCAGTGGCGGGTCGCACACCGGGGAGCTGTTTTTT

v_gene: TRBV20-1
abundance: .
d_gene: TRBD2
j_gene: TRBJ2-1
CDR3aa: CSASPASGVNEQFF
CDR3nt: TGCAGTGCTAGTCCGGCGAGCGGGGTCAATGAGCAGTTCTTC